The source of this T cell receptor beta chain is a study of CD4 T cells in relation to SARS-CoV-2 and coronaviruses. Before the COVID-19 pandemic, during about 2010-2018, CD4+ T cells were taken from unexposed donors. Isolation of CD4+ T cells took place after approximately 11 days in culture. In the case of this clone: The antigen is unknown.

The protocol was immunoSEQ multiplex PCR, while the TCRdb copy is restricted to in-frame clones and leaves out a portion. The repertoire consists of roughly 24,000 clones, with around 82% occurring once and the leading ten covering approximately 14%. V was shortened by 4 bases and J by 2 bases, with 13 bases between the two germline ends. CDR1 and CDR2 (germline): SQVTM, ANQGSEA. The CDR3 is 14 amino acids. The TCR originated in a human donor in good health. Sequences were obtained from CD4+ T cells from PBMCs, cultured in vitro. The chain recombines TRBV29-1 with TRBJ2-3; D is unclear. The CDR3 loop is CSVVQQQNTDTQYF. The CDR3 coding sequence is TGCAGCGTTGTACAGCAGCAGAACACAGATACGCAGTATTTT.